This T cell receptor (beta chain) was documented in a study of Graves' ophthalmopathy and Graves' hyperthyroidism. This clonotype has more than one count but fewer than ten. What it binds is not known. Study outcomes and limitations: Prediction of ophthalmopathy progression reached roughly 64% sensitivity and roughly 72% specificity.

CDR3 regions of TCR beta were amplified from RNA transcripts. Second-round multiplex PCR followed a first-round RT-PCR using HTBI primers. TCRdb analysed the multiplex PCR reads with MiXCR anew, one entry per CDR3 protein. The sample yields about 590,000 distinct CDR3 sequences, about two fifths seen once. Sequenced input: peripheral blood or thyroid tissue (not recorded which). This receptor was taken from an adult man with Graves' hyperthyroidism.

This CDR3 reads CASSLWTDTQYF. The CDR3 nucleotides are TGTGCCAGCAGCTTATGGACAGATACGCAGTATTTT. The chain couples TRBV7-2 to TRBJ2-3; D is unclear. With 2 bases removed from V and 3 bases from J, the gap between germline ends came to 3 bases. CDR1 SGHTA and CDR2 FQGNSA come from the germline V gene. The CDR3 length is 12 residues.